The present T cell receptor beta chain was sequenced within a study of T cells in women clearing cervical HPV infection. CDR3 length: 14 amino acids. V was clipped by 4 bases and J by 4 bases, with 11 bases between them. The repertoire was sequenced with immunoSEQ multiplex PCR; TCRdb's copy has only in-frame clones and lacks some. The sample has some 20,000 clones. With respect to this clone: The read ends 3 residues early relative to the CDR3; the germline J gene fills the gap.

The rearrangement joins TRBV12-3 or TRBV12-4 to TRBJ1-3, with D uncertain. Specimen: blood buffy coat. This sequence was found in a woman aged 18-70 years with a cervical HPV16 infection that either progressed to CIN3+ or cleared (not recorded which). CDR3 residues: CASSSPTGGNTIYF. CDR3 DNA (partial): TGTGCCAGCAGTTCCCCGACTGGGGGAAACACC.